These 22 T cell receptor beta chains came from one sample sequenced in a study of cytomegalovirus exposure and HLA in healthy donors. PCR amplification relied on 60 Vbeta primers (plus 13 Jbeta primers). Assay used: immunoSEQ multiplex PCR; TCRdb lists only in-frame clones, some missing. The repertoire consists of under 200,000 clones, with around 82% occurring once and the leading ten covering about 0.25%. The specimen was PBMCs. The source of these receptors is a boy between 10 and 17 years old in good health and CMV-seronegative.

The gene calls are TRBV16 and TRBJ1-5, with D maybe TRBD1 (5 bases). Per germline, CDR1 KGHSY and CDR2 FQNENV. CDR3 length equals 20 residues. The ends were cut back, 2 bases at V and 0 bases at J, with 23 bases in the middle. This CDR3 is CASSQRAGGRRRYSNQPQHF. The CDR3 DNA reads as TGTGCCAGCAGCCAAAGGGCGGGGGGACGGCGTCGGTATAGCAATCAGCCCCAGCATTTT.

This rearrangement joins TRBV18 to TRBJ2-5, with TRBD1 matching 8 bases. The trim removed 2 bases at V and 4 bases at J, leaving 0 bases unmatched. The CDR3 sequence is 13 residues long. Per germline, CDR1 KGHSH and CDR2 LQKENI. This CDR3 is CASSPGTGETQYF. In DNA, the CDR3 is TGTGCCAGCTCACCAGGGACAGGAGAGACCCAGTACTTC.

The CDR3, as DNA: TGTGCCAGCAGCCGGACAGGGGACCGGGAGCTGTTTTTT. It yields the protein CASSRTGDRELFF. The J gene is TRBJ2-2, the V gene TRBV7-3; 9 positions match TRBD1. After removal of 5 bases from V and 9 bases from J, the junction contained 4 bases not matched to a gene. This CDR3 region has 13 residues. Germline V gives CDR1 SGHTA, CDR2 FQGTGA.

This chain links TRBV18 with TRBJ2-7, with 10 bases lining up with TRBD2. Trimming took 2 bases from V and 3 from J; bases not matched to a gene: 4. CDR1 is KGHSH, CDR2 LQKENI, per germline. The CDR3 has 15 residues. The CDR3 loop is CASSPSGGVSYEQYF. In DNA, the CDR3 is TGTGCCAGCTCACCAAGCGGGGGGGTCAGCTACGAGCAGTACTTC.

This sequence joins TRBV7-9 and TRBJ2-5, with D maybe TRBD2 (6 bases). The better agreement between TRBJ2-7 and the DNA end casts doubt on the J call. The length of the CDR3 is 12 residues. Germline V gene data show CDR1 as SEHNR and CDR2 as FQNEAQ (reference sequence). CDR3: CASRSGENEQYF. The DNA for the CDR3 is TGTGCCAGCCGGTCGGGGGAAAACGAGCAGTACTTC.

The CDR3 DNA sequence: TGTGCCAGCAGCCTCCGTCGGGGGTCCTACAATGAGCAGTTCTTC. Translating gives CASSLRRGSYNEQFF. The chain uses TRBV7-9 and TRBJ2-1, with a possible D match to TRBD2 (6 bases). This CDR3 comprises 15 residues. Germline-derived CDR1 and CDR2 are SEHNR and FQNEAQ (reference sequence). Trimming shortened V by 5 bases and J by 1 base, and 12 bases separated the two germline ends.

The chain links TRBV11-2 to TRBJ2-1; 8 bases match TRBD2. The CDR3 runs 15 residues. Germline assignment: CDR1 SGHAT and CDR2 FQNNGV. V gave up 5 bases and J gave up 2 bases; unmatched junction bases: 5. The CDR3 loop is CASSPGLAPYNEQFF. The CDR3 DNA reads as TGTGCCAGCAGCCCCGGACTAGCCCCCTACAATGAGCAGTTCTTC.

This sequence joins TRBV5-5 and TRBJ1-6; D may be TRBD1 (6 bases). V was clipped by 0 bases and J by 8 bases, with 15 bases between them. The CDR3 has 16 amino acids. Germline loops: CDR1 SGHKS, CDR2 YYEKEE (reference sequence). DNA for the CDR3: TGTGCCAGCAGCTTGGAAGGGGACGGGGGGCATTCACCCCTCCACTTT. Encoded protein: CASSLEGDGGHSPLHF.

The rearrangement joins TRBV4-1 to TRBJ2-5; D is unresolved. Germline V gives CDR1 MGHRA, CDR2 YSYEKL. V was trimmed by 0 bases and J by 1 base, leaving 6 bases between them. The CDR3 has 14 residues. In DNA, the CDR3 is TGCGCCAGCAGCCAAGATCCAGTCCAAGAGACCCAGTACTTC. This gives the protein CASSQDPVQETQYF.

The V and J genes are TRBV5-6 and TRBJ2-1, with unresolved D. V lost 2 bases and J lost 7, with 4 bases in between. The CDR3 spans 11 residues. Germline values: CDR1 SGHDT, CDR2 YYEEEE. The CDR3 sequence is CASSFRNEQFF. The CDR3 region has the DNA TGTGCCAGCAGCTTCCGGAATGAGCAGTTCTTC.

This chain links TRBV11-3 with TRBJ2-3; 12 nucleotides match TRBD2. Germline CDR1 SGHNT, CDR2 YENEEA. The CDR3 covers 16 residues. J was trimmed by 4 bases and V by 4 bases; bases with no gene match: 6. The CDR3 nucleotides read TGTGCCAGCAGCTCCGGACTAGCGGGGTCCTCAGATACGCAGTATTTT. Its translation is CASSSGLAGSSDTQYF.

J is TRBJ1-5 and V is TRBV6-6; TRBD1 might be the D (6 bases). The CDR3 is 15 amino acids. The germline gives CDR1 MNHNY, CDR2 SVGAGI (reference sequence). V lost 2 bases to trimming and J lost 6 bases, with 14 bases between them. The CDR3 DNA sequence: TGTGCCAGCAGTTACGTCACAGGGTTGGGTCAGCCCCAGCATTTT. Translated, it gives CASSYVTGLGQPQHF.

This chain uses TRBV7-3 with TRBJ2-1; D perhaps matches TRBD2 (5 bases). Trimming removed 0 bases from V and 6 bases from J, with 9 bases in between. CDR1 and CDR2 from the germline V gene are SGHTA and FQGTGA. The CDR3 is 14 residues long. CDR3: CASSLTAGGNEQFF. The CDR3, as DNA: TGTGCCAGCAGCTTAACGGCGGGCGGCAATGAGCAGTTCTTC.

The genes are TRBV11-2 and TRBJ2-1, with D perhaps TRBD1 (6 bases). Trimming removed 5 bases from V and 13 bases from J, with 15 bases in between. Germline assignment: CDR1 SGHAT and CDR2 FQNNGV. This CDR3 has 12 residues. The CDR3 DNA follows: TGTGCCAGCAGCGAAACAGGGCCAGGACAGTTCTTC. The encoded protein is CASSETGPGQFF.

The chain recombines TRBV4-2 with TRBJ1-6, with 7 bases lining up with TRBD1. The CDR3 has 19 amino acids. CDR1 and CDR2 from the germline V gene are LGHNA and YNFKEQ. Germline trimming cut 0 bases from V and 0 bases from J; bases unmatched to any gene: 8. The CDR3 nucleotides are TGTGCCAGCAGCCAAGAGCAAATCAGGGGGAGCTCCTATAATTCACCCCTCCACTTT. It codes for CASSQEQIRGSSYNSPLHF.

There are a few counts of this clone. V usage is TRBV5-1 and J usage is TRBJ1-1; D is undetermined. CDR1 and CDR2 from the germline V gene are SGHRS and YFSETQ. V was shortened by 4 bases and J by 0 bases, with 19 bases between the two germline ends. The CDR3 is made up of 17 amino acids. The DNA for the CDR3 is TGCGCCAGCAGCGGAGGACCGGGAGCTTCGCTGAACACTGAAGCTTTCTTT. Translating gives CASSGGPGASLNTEAFF.

CDR3: CASSATTGGSNQPQHF. The CDR3 region has the DNA TGTGCCAGCAGCGCTACCACAGGGGGCTCCAATCAGCCCCAGCATTTT. This sequence joins TRBV9 and TRBJ1-5, with 9 bases matching TRBD1. Germline-derived CDR1 and CDR2 are SGDLS and YYNGEE. The CDR3 covers 16 residues. V was pared by 3 bases and J by 3 bases, with 7 bases of the junction left unmatched.

The rearrangement joins TRBV5-1 to TRBJ2-2; 10 nucleotides match TRBD2. Germline loops: CDR1 SGHRS, CDR2 YFSETQ. This CDR3 region has 16 residues. Trimming cost V 0 bases and J 6 bases; bases outside gene matches: 5. The CDR3 protein is CASSLVASGSSGELFF. The CDR3 bases are TGCGCCAGCAGCTTGGTTGCTAGCGGGAGCTCCGGGGAGCTGTTTTTT.

The genes are TRBV6-5 and TRBJ2-1, with D possibly TRBD1 on 7 matching bases. The CDR3 has 12 residues. The V and J ends lost 4 bases and 9 bases respectively, with 10 bases between them. Germline lookup yields CDR1 MNHEY and CDR2 SVGAGI. The CDR3: CASSSGGSEQFF. The CDR3 DNA is TGTGCCAGCAGTTCAGGGGGGTCTGAGCAGTTCTTC.

The V call is TRBV2, the J call TRBJ1-5; possible D gene TRBD1, 5 bases. The CDR3 spans 15 residues. The germline gives CDR1 SNHLY, CDR2 FYNNEI. V shed 3 bases and J shed 5 bases, with 14 bases lying between them. The CDR3 nucleotides are TGTGCCAGCAGTGAGTTTCTAGGGGATCATCAGCCCCAGCATTTT. It yields the protein CASSEFLGDHQPQHF. Based on the CDR3 plus reference TRBV2 and TRBJ1-5, the full variable domain is EPEVTQTPSHQVTQMGQEVILRCVPISNHLYFYWYRQILGQKVEFLVSFYNNEISEKSEIFDDQFSVERPDGSNFTLKIRSTKLEDSAMYFCASSEFLGDHQPQHFGDGTRLSIL.

The chain has TRBV28 and TRBJ1-5, with 7 bases matching TRBD1. The CDR3 covers 13 residues. Germline trimming cut 8 bases from V and 6 bases from J; bases unmatched to any gene: 7. Germline V CDR1 and CDR2: MDHEN, SYDVKM. CDR3: CASYSGGSQPQHF. The CDR3, as DNA: TGTGCCAGCTACTCAGGGGGGAGTCAGCCCCAGCATTTT.

This clone was counted only a few times. This rearrangement joins TRBV5-1 to TRBJ1-1; D gene ambiguous. Germline CDR1 SGHRS, CDR2 YFSETQ. This CDR3 is 13 amino acids long. Trimming shortened V by 4 bases and J by 10 bases, and 17 bases separated the two germline ends. The CDR3 DNA sequence: TGCGCCAGCAGCCTAAGCGTAGCGACGGGAGCTTTCTTT. It encodes CASSLSVATGAFF.